The 6 T cell receptor beta chains given below trace back to one sample, sequenced in a study of CD8 T cells in Susac syndrome. An amount of RNA that ranged from 0.5 to 1 ug was reverse transcribed with random hexamers. TCRdb reprocessed the immunoSEQ multiplex PCR reads via MiXCR and lists one record per CDR3 protein. The data contain around 270,000 distinct CDR3 sequences, about 89% of them singletons. The sequencing sample was made of CD8+ T cells from PBMCs. These receptors originate from a human donor with multiple sclerosis.

The rearrangement uses TRBV4-3 and TRBJ1-1; 8 bases line up with TRBD1. The junction had 14 bases not matched to a gene; V was cut back by 0 bases and J by 2 bases. Germline V gene data show CDR1 as LGHNA and CDR2 as YSLEER. The CDR3 extends over 19 amino acids. The CDR3: CASSQDPARGPEDNTEAFF. CDR3 DNA: TGCGCCAGCAGCCAAGATCCCGCCAGGGGGCCGGAAGACAACACTGAAGCTTTCTTT.

This rearrangement joins TRBV11-2 to TRBJ2-1; D is possibly TRBD1 (5 bases). This CDR3 has 14 residues. The V gene's germline CDR1 is SGHAT and CDR2 FQNNGV. Trimming removed 4 bases at V and 4 bases at J, with 11 bases between. CDR3 region: CASSSWGFYNEQFF. CDR3 coding DNA: TGTGCCAGCAGCTCTTGGGGCTTTTACAATGAGCAGTTCTTC.

The chain uses TRBV28 and TRBJ2-7; D gene uncertain. The CDR3 loop spans 14 amino acids. The germline V and J ends were trimmed by 6 bases and 7 bases, with 19 bases remaining between them. The germline V gene has CDR1 MDHEN and CDR2 SYDVKM. CDR3 loop: CASRPEVGILEQYF. Written as DNA, the CDR3 is TGTGCCAGCAGACCAGAGGTAGGGATCTTGGAGCAGTACTTC.

In its sample, this clonotype was seen once. V and J are TRBV7-2 and TRBJ1-5; 9 nucleotides match TRBD1. Looked up from germline, CDR1 is SGHTA and CDR2 is FQGNSA. The CDR3 is 15 residues long. The V segment lost 4 bases and the J segment 7 bases; nucleotides outside the gene matches: 8. The CDR3: CASSSDRGTGQPQHF. CDR3 in DNA: TGTGCCAGCAGCTCGGACAGGGGCACGGGGCAGCCCCAGCATTTT.

This chain links TRBV27 with TRBJ1-1; D possibly corresponds to TRBD1 (6 bases). V lost 0 bases and J 6 bases, leaving 14 bases between the germline ends. This CDR3 contains 15 residues. Germline assignment: CDR1 MNHEY and CDR2 SMNVEV (reference sequence). CDR3 nucleotide sequence: TGTGCCAGCAGTTTATCGGAGGGGGTCCCCCCTGAAGCTTTCTTT. Translation gives CASSLSEGVPPEAFF.

This chain connects TRBV6-1 to TRBJ2-7, with unresolved D. The CDR3 contains 18 residues. The germline gives CDR1 MNHNS, CDR2 SASEGT. The V end was cut by 2 bases, the J end by 4 bases, with 24 bases between. The CDR3 loop reads CASSERGRGPLATYEQYF. The DNA of the CDR3 is TGTGCCAGCAGTGAAAGAGGTAGAGGACCTCTTGCTACTTACGAGCAGTACTTC.